This is a list of T cell receptor beta chains from one sample in a study of control samples from healthy donors and cancer patients. Using immunoSEQ multiplex PCR, the repertoire was profiled, and TCRdb retains in-frame clones only, with some absent. The sample holds around 230,000 clones, 85% to 95% seen once. Input material: blood. All receptors come from a man aged 50 or older in good health. The CDR3 runs from the conserved cysteine through the conserved F or W. A D gene is named only where the DNA matches it firmly. The listing skips clone size in some rows; elsewhere it reads once, few, many or a size class.

clone size	D gene	V gene	J gene	CDR3 protein	CDR3 DNA
NA	NA	TRBV14	TRBJ2-3	CASSPREHTDTQYF	TGTGCCAGCAGCCCCCGGGAGCATACAGATACGCAGTATTTT
few	TRBD2	TRBV7-2	TRBJ2-7	CASSLLNRGGSYEQYF	TGTGCCAGCAGCTTATTAAACCGGGGGGGCTCGTACGAGCAGTACTTC
NA	NA	TRBV7-3	TRBJ2-7	CASSLTPTILYEQYF	TGTGCCAGCAGCTTAACGCCTACGATCCTCTACGAGCAGTACTTC
NA	NA	TRBV7-9	TRBJ2-1	CASSLFPEEQFF	TGTGCCAGCAGCTTATTCCCGGAGGAGCAGTTCTTC
once	NA	TRBV18	TRBJ2-7	CASSPNSYYEQYF	TGTGCCAGCTCACCGAACAGTTACTACGAGCAGTACTTC
NA	NA	TRBV9	TRBJ1-5	CASSVDPAPGQPQHF	TGTGCCAGCAGCGTAGACCCAGCCCCAGGCCAGCCCCAGCATTTT
NA	NA	TRBV5-1	TRBJ2-3	CASSLADGAEDTQYF	TGCGCCAGCAGCTTGGCCGATGGGGCTGAGGATACGCAGTATTTT
NA	NA	TRBV6-5	TRBJ1-3	CASSYRGSGNTIYF	TGTGCCAGCAGTTACCGGGGGTCTGGAAACACCATATATTTT
once	TRBD2	TRBV3-1/TRBV3-2	TRBJ2-1	CASTRAGGPNEQFF	TGTGCCAGCACGCGGGCGGGGGGCCCCAATGAGCAGTTCTTC
NA	NA	TRBV5-8	TRBJ2-1	CASSYVRGVSYNEQFF	TGTGCCAGCTCCTACGTCAGGGGCGTCTCCTACAATGAGCAGTTCTTC
NA	NA	TRBV4-2	TRBJ2-5	CASSHQHTGYQETQYF	TGTGCCAGCAGCCATCAACATACAGGGTACCAAGAGACCCAGTACTTC
NA	NA	TRBV28	TRBJ1-5	CASSLWGGGNQPQHF	TGTGCCAGCAGTTTATGGGGGGGAGGCAATCAGCCCCAGCATTTT
NA	TRBD1	TRBV2	TRBJ1-4	CASSEFTGVSEKLFF	TGTGCCAGCAGTGAGTTTACAGGGGTTAGCGAAAAACTGTTTTTT
NA	TRBD1	TRBV4-2	TRBJ2-3	CASSQDRTGGLTDTQYF	TGTGCCAGCAGCCAAGACCGGACAGGGGGTCTGACAGATACGCAGTATTTT
NA	NA	TRBV2	TRBJ1-6	CASSVWESGSPLHF	TGTGCCAGCAGTGTATGGGAGTCGGGTTCACCCCTCCACTTT
NA	NA	TRBV6-5	TRBJ1-5	CASSWDLQGHQPQHF	TGTGCCAGCAGTTGGGACCTTCAAGGCCATCAGCCCCAGCATTTT
NA	TRBD2	TRBV4-3	TRBJ2-2	CASSQRTSGGGELFF	TGCGCCAGCAGCCAAAGGACTAGCGGGGGTGGGGAGCTGTTTTTT
NA	TRBD1	TRBV7-9	TRBJ2-7	CASSPPGQGIEQYF	TGTGCCAGCAGCCCGCCGGGACAGGGTATCGAGCAGTACTTC
NA	NA	TRBV5-1	TRBJ2-5	CASSFRQAHEETQYF	TGCGCCAGCAGCTTCCGACAGGCCCATGAGGAGACCCAGTACTTC
NA	NA	TRBV9	TRBJ1-1	CASSVASLNTEAFF	TGTGCCAGCAGCGTAGCCAGCCTGAACACTGAAGCTTTCTTT
NA	NA	TRBV4-3	TRBJ1-1	CASSQVGVIGQKGAEAFF	TGCGCCAGCAGCCAAGTGGGGGTAATTGGACAGAAAGGTGCTGAAGCTTTCTTT
NA	NA	TRBV11-2	TRBJ2-5	CASSTGIVKQETQYF	TGTGCCAGCAGCACAGGAATAGTGAAACAAGAGACCCAGTACTTC
NA	NA	TRBV14	TRBJ1-1	CASSQGAGGLEAFF	TGTGCCAGCAGCCAGGGGGCAGGTGGGCTTGAAGCTTTCTTT
NA	NA	TRBV5-1	TRBJ2-1	CASSLDRDEQFF	TGCGCCAGCAGCTTGGATCGGGATGAGCAGTTCTTC